Listed below are T cell receptor delta chains from one sample, sequenced in a study of gamma-delta T cells after stem cell transplantation. TCRdb reanalysed the RT-PCR reads with CATT. Here the sample spans about 2,400 delta-chain clones, 44% being singletons. The sequenced sample was gamma-delta T cells. The receptors originated from a human donor. It is not recorded whose cells these are; they may come from a transplant donor. Both conserved end residues are part of each CDR3. The D gene is left open where the match is weak. Where a row states a size, it is once, few, many or the class of an expanded clone; other rows omit it.

TRDJ3	.	TRDV2	21	TRDD3	CACDGLGEEPSSSWDTRQMFF	TGTGCCTGTGACGGGTTGGGGGAAGAACCTTCGAGCTCCTGGGACACCCGACAGATGTTTTTC
TRDJ1	large	TRDV2	15	TRDD3	CACDLTGGRRDKLIF	TGTGCCTGTGACTTAACTGGGGGTCGCCGCGATAAACTCATCTTT
TRDJ3	large	TRDV2	18	TRDD3	CACDTPGGSSWDTRQMFF	TGTGCCTGTGACACGCCTGGGGGGAGCTCCTGGGACACCCGACAGATGTTTTTC
TRDJ1	.	TRDV2	15	TRDD3	CACDTLGDTADKLIF	TGTGCCTGTGACACTTTGGGGGATACGGCCGATAAACTCATCTTT
TRDJ1	.	TRDV2	16	TRDD3	CACDPLGDTRGNKLIF	TGTGCCTGTGATCCACTGGGGGATACGCGCGGAAATAAACTCATCTTT
TRDJ1	medium-sized	TRDV2	18	TRDD3	CACDSLTGGAEYTDKLIF	TGTGCCTGTGACTCTCTTACTGGGGGAGCCGAGTACACCGATAAACTCATCTTT
TRDJ1	hyperexpanded	TRDV2	18	.	CACDTVSIMGSNTDKLIF	TGTGCCTGTGACACCGTTAGCATTATGGGGAGCAACACCGATAAACTCATCTTT
TRDJ1	.	TRDV2	18	TRDD3	CACDTLTVGDPYTDKLIF	TGTGCCTGTGACACGTTAACCGTGGGGGACCCGTACACCGATAAACTCATCTTT
TRDJ1	.	TRDV2	20	TRDD3	CACDTVGGLLGDEYTDKLIF	TGTGCCTGTGACACCGTAGGTGGGCTACTGGGGGATGAGTACACCGATAAACTCATCTTT
TRDJ1	.	TRDV2	16	TRDD3	CACDDLLGDTPNKLIF	TGTGCCTGTGACGACCTACTGGGGGATACCCCGAATAAACTCATCTTT
TRDJ1	.	TRDV2	17	TRDD3	CACDLVGDTLDTDKLIF	TGTGCCTGTGACCTTGTGGGGGATACGCTTGACACCGATAAACTCATCTTT
TRDJ1	.	TRDV2	19	TRDD3	CACDTVRLGDKSDTDKLIF	TGTGCCTGTGACACTGTGAGGCTGGGGGATAAGTCTGACACCGATAAACTCATCTTT
TRDJ3	.	TRDV2	19	.	CACDTAGSRSSWDTRQMFF	TGTGCCTGTGACACCGCGGGGTCTAGAAGCTCCTGGGACACCCGACAGATGTTTTTC
TRDJ2	few	TRDV1	22	.	CALGPLIPTFGGKRSLTAQLFF	TGTGCTCTTGGGCCCCTTATTCCCACTTTTGGGGGTAAACGGTCTTTGACAGCACAACTCTTCTTT
TRDJ1	.	TRDV2	18	TRDD3	CACDTVPMGDTRFDKLIF	TGTGCCTGTGACACCGTACCCATGGGGGATACGCGATTCGATAAACTCATCTTT
TRDJ1	.	TRDV2	20	TRDD3	CACDTVSSGGYVQATDKLIF	TGTGCCTGTGACACCGTTTCGTCTGGGGGATACGTTCAGGCCACCGATAAACTCATCTTT
TRDJ1	.	TRDV2	19	TRDD3	CACDILGATLELYTDNLIF	TGTGCCTGTGACATACTGGGGGCTACGCTGGAGTTGTACACCGATAACCTCATCTTT
TRDJ1	.	TRDV2	19	.	CACASLRGAVGPYTDNLIF	TGTGCCTGTGCCTCCCTTAGGGGTGCTGTGGGACCTTACACCGATAACCTCATCTTT
TRDJ1	.	TRDV2	19	TRDD3	CACDTVLGDPNPYTDKLIF	TGTGCCTGTGACACTGTACTGGGGGACCCAAACCCCTACACCGATAAACTCATCTTT
TRDJ1	.	TRDV2	19	TRDD3	CACDTLHTGGYAHTDKLIF	TGTGCCTGTGACACCCTTCATACTGGGGGATACGCGCACACCGATAAACTCATCTTT
TRDJ3	once	TRDV2	20	.	CACHSINGGPTGCDTRQMFF	TGTGCCTGTCACTCTATCAACGGGGGCCCAACAGGCTGTGACACCCGACAGATGTTTTTC
TRDJ1	.	TRDV3	17	TRDD3	CAFTDVRYWGLRDKLIF	TGTGCCTTTACGGACGTAAGGTACTGGGGATTAAGGGATAAACTCATCTTT
TRDJ1	.	TRDV2	18	.	CACDPIPPTTPYTDKLIF	TGTGCCTGTGACCCGATTCCTCCCACCACTCCTTACACCGATAAACTCATCTTT
TRDJ1	.	TRDV2	19	TRDD3	CACDTVSRTGGYETDKLIF	TGTGCCTGTGACACCGTTTCCAGGACTGGGGGATACGAGACCGATAAACTCATCTTT
TRDJ1	.	TRDV2	21	TRDD3	CACDEILGDTRDNTDGHKLIF	TGTGCCTGTGACGAAATACTGGGGGATACGCGGGACAATACCGATGGCCATAAACTCATCTTT
TRDJ1	large	TRDV2	15	TRDD3	CACDAVTGGRDKLIF	TGTGCCTGTGACGCGGTCACTGGGGGACGCGATAAACTCATCTTT
TRDJ1	.	TRDV2	19	.	CACDLISRTGGGYTDNLIF	TGTGCCTGTGACCTCATCTCCCGTACTGGTGGGGGCTACACCGATAACCTCATCTTT
TRDJ1	few	TRDV2	16	TRDD3	CACDTLGDDDTDKLIF	TGTGCCTGTGACACTCTGGGGGACGACGACACCGATAAACTCATCTTT